One T cell receptor beta chain is described in this entry. What it binds is unknown. These data belong to a study of OX40 agonist ivuxolimab in advanced cancers. This CDR3 has 13 residues. The V segment lost 4 bases and the J segment 4 bases; nucleotides outside the gene matches: 3. CDR1 MDHEN and CDR2 SYDVKM come from the germline V gene. Clones were sequenced by immunoSEQ multiplex PCR, and TCRdb holds only the in-frame ones, with some missing. The sample lists fewer than 80,000 clones, 89% occurring once. Study outcomes and limitations: Expanded clones were, on average, more numerous among CD8+ T cells than CD4+.

This clonotype originated in an adult with an advanced solid tumor such as melanoma, head and neck, liver or kidney cancer. The V and J genes are TRBV28 and TRBJ1-2, with 7 bases fitting TRBD1. The sequenced sample was CD4+ or CD8+ T cells sorted from blood, obtained in a trial of the OX40 agonist ivuxolimab. The CDR3 DNA sequence: TGTGCCAGCAGTTCGGGACAGTTCTATGGCTACACCTTC. It codes for CASSSGQFYGYTF.